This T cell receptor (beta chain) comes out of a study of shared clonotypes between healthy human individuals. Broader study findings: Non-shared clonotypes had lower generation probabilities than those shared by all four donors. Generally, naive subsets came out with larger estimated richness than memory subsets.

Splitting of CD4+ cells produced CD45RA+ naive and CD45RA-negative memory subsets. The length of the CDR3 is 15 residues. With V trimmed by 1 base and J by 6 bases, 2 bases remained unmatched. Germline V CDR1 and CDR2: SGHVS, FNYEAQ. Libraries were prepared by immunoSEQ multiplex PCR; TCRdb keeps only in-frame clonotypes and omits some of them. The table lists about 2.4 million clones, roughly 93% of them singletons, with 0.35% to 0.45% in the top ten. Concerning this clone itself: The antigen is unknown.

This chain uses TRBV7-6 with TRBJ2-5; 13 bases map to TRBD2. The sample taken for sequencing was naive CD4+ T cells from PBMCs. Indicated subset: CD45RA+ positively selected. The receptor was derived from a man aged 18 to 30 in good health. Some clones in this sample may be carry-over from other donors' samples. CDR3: CASSLGTSGSKTQYF. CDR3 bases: TGTGCCAGCAGCTTAGGGACTAGCGGGAGTAAGACCCAGTACTTC. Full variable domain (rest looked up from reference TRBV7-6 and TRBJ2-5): GAGVSQSPRYKVTKRGQDVALRCDPISGHVSLYWYRQALGQGPEFLTYFNYEAQQDKSGLPNDRFSAERPEGSISTLTIQRTEQRDSAMYRCASSLGTSGSKTQYFGPGTRLLVL.